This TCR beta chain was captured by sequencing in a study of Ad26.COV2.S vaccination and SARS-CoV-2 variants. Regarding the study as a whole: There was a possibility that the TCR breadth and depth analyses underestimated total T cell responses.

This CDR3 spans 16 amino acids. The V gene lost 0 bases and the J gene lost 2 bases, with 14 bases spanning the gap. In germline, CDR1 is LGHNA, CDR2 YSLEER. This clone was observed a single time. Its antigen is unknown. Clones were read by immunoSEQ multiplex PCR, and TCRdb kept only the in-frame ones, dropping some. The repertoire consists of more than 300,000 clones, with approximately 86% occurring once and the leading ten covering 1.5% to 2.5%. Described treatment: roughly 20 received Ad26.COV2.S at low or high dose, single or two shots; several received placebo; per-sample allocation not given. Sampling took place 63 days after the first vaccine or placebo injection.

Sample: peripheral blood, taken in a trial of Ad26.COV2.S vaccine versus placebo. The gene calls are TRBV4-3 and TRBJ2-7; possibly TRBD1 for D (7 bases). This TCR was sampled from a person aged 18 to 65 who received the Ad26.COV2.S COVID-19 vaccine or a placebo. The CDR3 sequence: CASSQDQGGLAYEQYF. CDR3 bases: TGCGCCAGCAGCCAAGATCAGGGGGGCCTCGCCTACGAGCAGTACTTC.